This record looks at one T cell receptor beta chain sequence and its context. Its matching antigen is unknown. Added to each PCR by spiking were synthetic TCR analog templates. Only in-frame clones appear in the TCRdb table, and some are missing; sequencing was by immunoSEQ multiplex PCR. The table lists around 100,000 clones, approximately 85% of them singletons. The data were obtained in a study of PD-L1 blockade in urothelial cancer. The wider study: Intravenous atezolizumab, 1,200 mg every 3 weeks, was begun by patients in the mid-2010s. Findings and caveats of the study: Below-median pretreatment blood TCR clonality was associated with improved progression-free and overall survival. When measured at 3 weeks, tumor-associated blood clones expanded more in durable-benefit patients.

This receptor was obtained from a man aged 50 to 59 with urothelial cancer. Specimen: PBMCs, collected around atezolizumab (anti-PD-L1) treatment.

CDR3 loop: CASKEGLAGGLGETQYF. Written as DNA, the CDR3 is TGTGCCAGCAAAGAAGGATTAGCGGGAGGGCTAGGGGAGACCCAGTACTTC. This sequence joins TRBV2 and TRBJ2-5; 11 bases agree with TRBD2. The CDR3 has 17 residues. Trimming removed 7 bases from V and 5 bases from J; junction bases left unmatched: 15. Germline values: CDR1 SNHLY, CDR2 FYNNEI.